This T cell receptor beta chain was observed in a study of T cells in Graves' hyperthyroidism and ophthalmopathy. Study details: Peripheral blood was secured at the point of initial diagnosis, before any treatment.

Amplified TCR beta CDR3 regions derived from RNA transcripts. First-round RT-PCR targeting the TCR CDR3 was performed with the HTBI primer set. TCRdb ran MiXCR on the multiplex PCR reads and lists one entry per CDR3 protein. Of hundreds of thousands of distinct CDR3 sequences listed, around 14% are singletons. This clonotype was seen at least ten times. As yet, its antigen is unknown. The study, taken as a whole, reports: Ophthalmopathy, which appeared later, was predicted by the model a median about 6 months before onset.

Trimming stripped 0 bases from V and 5 bases from J, with 11 bases between. The CDR3 has 15 amino acids. Germline CDR1 DFQATT, CDR2 SNEGSKA (reference sequence). Among the patients, aged 18 to 65, hyperthyroidism was newly diagnosed and had lasted under 2 months. Exclusion criteria comprised uncontrolled infection, other autoimmune disease, pregnancy or lactation. The J gene is TRBJ1-6, the V gene TRBV20-1, with D hard to call. The origin of this receptor is a woman between 18 and 29 years old with Graves' hyperthyroidism. Source material: blood. CDR3 sequence (DNA): TGCAGTGCTAGAGATCCTAGAGGGAATAATTCACCCCTCCACTTT. Translation: CSARDPRGNNSPLHF.